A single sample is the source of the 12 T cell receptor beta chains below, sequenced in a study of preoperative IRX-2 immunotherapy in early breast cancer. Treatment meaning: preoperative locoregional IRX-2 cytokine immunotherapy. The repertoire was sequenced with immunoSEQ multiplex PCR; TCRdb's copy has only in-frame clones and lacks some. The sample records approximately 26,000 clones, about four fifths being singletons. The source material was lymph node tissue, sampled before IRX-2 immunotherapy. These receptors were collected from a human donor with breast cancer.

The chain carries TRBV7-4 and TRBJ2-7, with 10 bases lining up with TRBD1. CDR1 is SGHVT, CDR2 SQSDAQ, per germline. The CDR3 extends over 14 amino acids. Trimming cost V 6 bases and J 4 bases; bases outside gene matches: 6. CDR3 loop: CASRPKDRGYEQYF. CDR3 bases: TGTGCCAGCAGACCAAAGGACAGGGGGTACGAGCAGTACTTC.

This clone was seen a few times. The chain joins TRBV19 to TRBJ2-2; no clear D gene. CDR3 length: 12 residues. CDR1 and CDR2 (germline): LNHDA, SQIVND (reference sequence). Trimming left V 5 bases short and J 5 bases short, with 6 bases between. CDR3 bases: TGTGCCAGTAGTGGCTTAACCGGGGAGCTGTTTTTT. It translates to CASSGLTGELFF.

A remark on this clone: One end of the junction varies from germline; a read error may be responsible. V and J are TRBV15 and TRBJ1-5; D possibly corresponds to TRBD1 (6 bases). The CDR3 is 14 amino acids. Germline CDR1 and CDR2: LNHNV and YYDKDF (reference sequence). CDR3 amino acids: CATGRGGGNQPQHF. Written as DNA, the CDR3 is TGTGCCACCGGCAGGGGAGGAGGCAATCAGCCCCAGCATTTT. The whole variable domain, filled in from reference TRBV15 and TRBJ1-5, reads DAMVIQNPRYQVTQFGKPVTLSCSQTLNHNVMYWYQQKSSQAPKLLFHYYDKDFNNEADTPDNFQSRRPNTSFCFLDIRSPGLGDTAMYLCATGRGGGNQPQHFGDGTRLSIL.

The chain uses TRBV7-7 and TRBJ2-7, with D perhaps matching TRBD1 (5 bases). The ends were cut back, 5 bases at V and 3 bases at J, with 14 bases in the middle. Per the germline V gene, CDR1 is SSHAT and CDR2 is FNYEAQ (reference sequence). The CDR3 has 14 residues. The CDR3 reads CASSPDRIIYEQYF. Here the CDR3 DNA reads TGTGCCAGCAGCCCCGACAGAATAATCTACGAGCAGTACTTC. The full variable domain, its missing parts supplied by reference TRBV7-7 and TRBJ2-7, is GAGVSQSPRYKVTKRGQDVTLRCDPISSHATLYWYQQALGQGPEFLTYFNYEAQPDKSGLPSDRFSAERPEGSISTLTIQRTEQRDSAMYRCASSPDRIIYEQYFGPGTRLTVT.

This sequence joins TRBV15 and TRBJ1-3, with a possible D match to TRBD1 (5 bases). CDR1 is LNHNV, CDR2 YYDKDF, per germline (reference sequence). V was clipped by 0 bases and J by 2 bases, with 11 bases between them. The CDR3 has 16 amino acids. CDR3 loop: CATSREQGVPGNTIYF. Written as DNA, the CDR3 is TGTGCCACCAGCAGAGAGCAGGGTGTCCCTGGAAACACCATATATTTT. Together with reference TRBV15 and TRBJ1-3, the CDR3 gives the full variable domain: DAMVIQNPRYQVTQFGKPVTLSCSQTLNHNVMYWYQQKSSQAPKLLFHYYDKDFNNEADTPDNFQSRRPNTSFCFLDIRSPGLGDTAMYLCATSREQGVPGNTIYFGEGSWLTVV.

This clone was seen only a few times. In DNA form, the CDR3 reads TGTGCCAGCAGTCTTGATCAGGGGAGCAATCAGCCCCAGCATTTT. Its translation: CASSLDQGSNQPQHF. V usage is TRBV28 and J usage is TRBJ1-5; TRBD1 might be the D (6 bases). The CDR3 sequence is 15 residues long. In germline, CDR1 is MDHEN, CDR2 SYDVKM. Trimming removed 5 bases at V and 1 base at J, with 12 bases between.

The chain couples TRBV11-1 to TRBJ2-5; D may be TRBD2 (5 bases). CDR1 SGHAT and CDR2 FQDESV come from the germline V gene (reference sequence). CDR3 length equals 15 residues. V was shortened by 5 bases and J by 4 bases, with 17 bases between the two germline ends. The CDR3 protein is CASSPLGEGAETQYF. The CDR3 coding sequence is TGTGCCAGCAGCCCCCTGGGTGAGGGAGCAGAGACCCAGTACTTC.

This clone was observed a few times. This chain's CDR3 is CASSSEYRFSGFNEQFF. The CDR3 coding sequence is TGTGCCAGCAGCTCGGAATACAGATTCTCGGGCTTTAATGAGCAGTTCTTC. J is TRBJ2-1 and V is TRBV11-3; D remains unclear. The CDR3 spans 17 residues. CDR1 is SGHNT and CDR2 is YENEEA in the germline V gene. V was trimmed by 4 bases and J by 7 bases, leaving 23 bases between them.

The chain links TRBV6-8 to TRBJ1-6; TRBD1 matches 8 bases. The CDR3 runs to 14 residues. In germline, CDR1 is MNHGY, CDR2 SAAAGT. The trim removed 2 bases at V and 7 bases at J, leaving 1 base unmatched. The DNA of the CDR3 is TGTGCCAGCAGTTACGGACAGGGCAATTCACCCCTCCACTTT. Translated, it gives CASSYGQGNSPLHF.

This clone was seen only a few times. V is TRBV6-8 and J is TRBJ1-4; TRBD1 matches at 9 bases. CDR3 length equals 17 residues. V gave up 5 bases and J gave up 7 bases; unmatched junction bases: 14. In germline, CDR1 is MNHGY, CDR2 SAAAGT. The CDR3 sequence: CASSHFNRGLGIEKLFF. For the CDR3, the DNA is TGTGCCAGCAGTCACTTCAACAGGGGGCTAGGGATTGAAAAACTGTTTTTT.

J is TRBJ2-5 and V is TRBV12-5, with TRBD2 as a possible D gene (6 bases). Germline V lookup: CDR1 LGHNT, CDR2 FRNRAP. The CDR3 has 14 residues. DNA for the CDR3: TGTGCCAGCTGTAGGGAGGTAGTTGGAGAGACCCAGTACTTC. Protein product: CASCREVVGETQYF.

The CDR3 DNA sequence: TGTGCCAGCAGTTTGCAGTTTCACGGGGAGCTGTTTTTT. Its protein product is CASSLQFHGELFF. V gene TRBV28 combines with J gene TRBJ2-2, with unresolved D. The CDR3 covers 13 residues. The V gene lost 3 bases and the J gene lost 7 bases, with 9 bases spanning the gap. In germline, CDR1 is MDHEN, CDR2 SYDVKM.